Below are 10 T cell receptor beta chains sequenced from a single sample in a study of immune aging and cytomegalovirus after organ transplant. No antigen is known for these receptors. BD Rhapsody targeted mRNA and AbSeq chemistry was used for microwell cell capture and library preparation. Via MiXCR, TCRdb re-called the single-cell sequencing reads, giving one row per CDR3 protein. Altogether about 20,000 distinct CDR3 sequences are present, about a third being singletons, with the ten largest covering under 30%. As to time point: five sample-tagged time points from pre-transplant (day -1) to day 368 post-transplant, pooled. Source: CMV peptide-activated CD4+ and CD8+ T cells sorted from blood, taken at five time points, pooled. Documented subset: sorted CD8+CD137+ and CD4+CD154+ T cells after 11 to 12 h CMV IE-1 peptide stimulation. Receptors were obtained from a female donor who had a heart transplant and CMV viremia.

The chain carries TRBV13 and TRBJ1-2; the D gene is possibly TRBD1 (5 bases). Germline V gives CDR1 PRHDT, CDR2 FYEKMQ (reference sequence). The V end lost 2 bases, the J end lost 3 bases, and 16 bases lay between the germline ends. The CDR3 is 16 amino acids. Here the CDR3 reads CASSLILREDDYGYTF. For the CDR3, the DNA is TGTGCCAGCAGCTTAATCCTCAGGGAGGACGACTATGGCTACACCTTC.

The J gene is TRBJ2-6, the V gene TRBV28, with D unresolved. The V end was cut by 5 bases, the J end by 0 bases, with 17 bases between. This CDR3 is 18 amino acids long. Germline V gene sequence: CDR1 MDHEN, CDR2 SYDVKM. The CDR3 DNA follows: TGTGCCAGCAGTGAGCGCGTCCCGAGCACCTCTGGGGCCAACGTCCTGACTTTC. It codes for CASSERVPSTSGANVLTF. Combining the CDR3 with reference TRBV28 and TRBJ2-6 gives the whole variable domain DVKVTQSSRYLVKRTGEKVFLECVQDMDHENMFWYRQDPGLGLRLIYFSYDVKMKEKGDIPEGYSVSREKKERFSLILESASTNQTSMYLCASSERVPSTSGANVLTFGAGSRLTVL.

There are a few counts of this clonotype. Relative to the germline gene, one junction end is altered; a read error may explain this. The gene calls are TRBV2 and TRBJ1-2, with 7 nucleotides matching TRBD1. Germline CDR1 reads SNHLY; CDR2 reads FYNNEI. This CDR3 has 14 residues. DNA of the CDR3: TGTGCCCGCAGAACAGGGGTGCGGGGTTATGGCTACACCTTC. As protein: CARRTGVRGYGYTF.

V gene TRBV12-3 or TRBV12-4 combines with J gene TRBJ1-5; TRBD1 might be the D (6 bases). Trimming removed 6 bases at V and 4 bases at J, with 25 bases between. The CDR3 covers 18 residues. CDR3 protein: CASSQWGPGQQGNQPQHF. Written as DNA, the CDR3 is TGTGCCAGCAGCCAGTGGGGTCCCGGACAACAGGGAAATCAGCCCCAGCATTTT.

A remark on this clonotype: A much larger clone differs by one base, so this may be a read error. The CDR3 reads CASPPQLNTEAFF. The DNA of the CDR3 is TGTGCCAGCCCACCACAACTGAACACTGAAGCTTTCTTT. V and J are TRBV18 and TRBJ1-1; D not resolved. The germline gives CDR1 KGHSH, CDR2 LQKENI. The CDR3 length is 13 residues.

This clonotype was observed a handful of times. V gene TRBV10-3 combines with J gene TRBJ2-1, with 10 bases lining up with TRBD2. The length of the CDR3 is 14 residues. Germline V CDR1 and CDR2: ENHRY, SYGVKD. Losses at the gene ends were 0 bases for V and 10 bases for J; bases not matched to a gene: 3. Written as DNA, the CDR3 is TGTGCCATCAGTGAGTCTGCGACTAGCGGGGAGCAGTTCTTC. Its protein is CAISESATSGEQFF.

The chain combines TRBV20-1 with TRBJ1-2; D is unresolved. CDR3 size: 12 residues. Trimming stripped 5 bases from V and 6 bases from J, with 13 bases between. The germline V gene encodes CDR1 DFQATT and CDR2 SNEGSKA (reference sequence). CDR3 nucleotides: TGCAGTGCTGAGAACTGGACGGATGGCTACACCTTC. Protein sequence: CSAENWTDGYTF.

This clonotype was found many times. The DNA of the CDR3 is TGCGCCAGCAGTTCACAGGGATCTGGGGCCAACGTCCTGACTTTC. Protein sequence: CASSSQGSGANVLTF. The rearrangement uses TRBV5-1 and TRBJ2-6, with D possibly TRBD1 on 6 matching bases. This CDR3 has 15 amino acids. The V end lost 5 bases, the J end lost 1 base, and 10 bases lay between the germline ends. Germline V gene lookup returns CDR1 SGHRS and CDR2 YFSETQ. The full variable domain, its missing parts supplied by reference TRBV5-1 and TRBJ2-6, is KAGVTQTPRYLIKTRGQQVTLSCSPISGHRSVSWYQQTPGQGLQFLFEYFSETQRNKGNFPGRFSGRQFSNSRSEMNVSTLELGDSALYLCASSSQGSGANVLTFGAGSRLTVL.

CDR3 sequence: CASSWGQGGSYEQYF. The CDR3 coding sequence is TGTGCCAGCAGCTGGGGACAGGGAGGCTCCTACGAGCAGTACTTC. The chain joins TRBV5-4 to TRBJ2-7, with 9 bases fitting TRBD1. V was clipped by 3 bases and J by 0 bases; unmatched bases: 4. The CDR3 consists of 15 residues. Germline CDR1 is SGHNT and CDR2 is YYREEE (reference sequence).

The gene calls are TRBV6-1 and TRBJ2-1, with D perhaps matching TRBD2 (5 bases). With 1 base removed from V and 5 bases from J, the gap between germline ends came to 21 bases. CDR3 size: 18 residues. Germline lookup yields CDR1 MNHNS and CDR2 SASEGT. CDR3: CASSEGGAGSGGNNEQFF. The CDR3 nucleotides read TGTGCCAGCAGTGAAGGGGGAGCAGGCTCCGGAGGTAACAATGAGCAGTTCTTC.